A single sample is the source of the 20 T cell receptor beta chains below, sequenced in a study of vaccination and CD4 T cells after COVID-19. Researchers used the Oncomine TCR Beta short-read assay to sequence DNA from cultured CD4+ T cells. TCRdb reanalysed the PCR reads using MiXCR and keeps one entry per CDR3 protein. The sample yields some 3,000 distinct CDR3 sequences, just over 75% seen once. These TCRs are of unknown antigen specificity. As to treatment: roughly 10-day PBMC culture with coronavirus spike peptide pools or control peptides (ViraFEST assay). Sequencing was carried out using CD4+ T cells from blood, cultured in vitro. Every receptor here comes from a human donor who had recovered from COVID-19.

The chain is built from TRBV7-6 and TRBJ2-5; 7 bases agree with TRBD1. The CDR3 loop spans 17 amino acids. J lost 5 bases, V lost 5 bases, and 17 bases had no gene match. Germline lookup yields CDR1 SGHVS and CDR2 FNYEAQ. The CDR3 DNA sequence: TGTGCCAGCAGCGCATCAGAGGGGGCCCAGGGTTCTGAGACCCAGTACTTC. This translates into CASSASEGAQGSETQYF.

The chain is built from TRBV20-1 and TRBJ2-3; D is ambiguous. V lost 3 bases, J lost 3 bases, and 4 bases lay in between. The CDR3 has 11 residues. The germline V gene has CDR1 DFQATT and CDR2 SNEGSKA (reference sequence). This CDR3 is CSASGTDTQYF. CDR3 nucleotides: TGCAGTGCTAGCGGGACAGATACGCAGTATTTT.

The chain couples TRBV4-3 to TRBJ2-1; D is possibly TRBD2 (5 bases). The ends were cut back, 4 bases at V and 5 bases at J, with 9 bases in the middle. CDR1 is LGHNA, CDR2 YSLEER, per germline. This CDR3 comprises 13 residues. The CDR3 region has the DNA TGCGCCAGCAGCCCCACCGGGGACAATGAGCAGTTCTTC. Its protein is CASSPTGDNEQFF.

Only a few counts were recorded for this clonotype. V gene TRBV2 combines with J gene TRBJ2-2, with a possible D match to TRBD1 (6 bases). Per germline, CDR1 SNHLY and CDR2 FYNNEI. The germline V and J ends were trimmed by 6 bases and 0 bases, with 8 bases remaining between them. The CDR3 totals 14 residues. CDR3 DNA sequence: TGTGCCAGCAGAGGACAGCCGAACACCGGGGAGCTGTTTTTT. This encodes CASRGQPNTGELFF.

The sample holds a few counts of this clonotype. V gene TRBV19 combines with J gene TRBJ1-2; 7 positions match TRBD1. The length of the CDR3 is 14 residues. The germline V gene has CDR1 LNHDA and CDR2 SQIVND (reference sequence). V was clipped by 4 bases and J by 6 bases; unmatched bases: 8. The CDR3, as DNA: TGTGCCAGTAGTAGAGGGGGCGTTCAGGATGGCTACACCTTC. Protein: CASSRGGVQDGYTF.

This chain joins TRBV20-1 and TRBJ1-1; the D is unclear. Germline V gives CDR1 DFQATT, CDR2 SNEGSKA (reference sequence). V was clipped by 3 bases and J by 1 base, with 12 bases between them. CDR3 size: 14 residues. CDR3: CSARTRRGNTEAFF. In DNA, the CDR3 is TGCAGTGCTAGGACACGGCGTGGGAACACTGAAGCTTTCTTT.

V is TRBV6-2 or TRBV6-3 and J is TRBJ2-1; 8 nucleotides align to TRBD2. The trim removed 2 bases at V and 3 bases at J, leaving 3 bases unmatched. The CDR3 sequence is 15 residues long. Germline CDR1 is MNHEY and CDR2 is SVGEGT. The CDR3 bases are TGTGCCAGCAGTTACCCGCGGGGGGACTACAATGAGCAGTTCTTC. Its protein product is CASSYPRGDYNEQFF.

J is TRBJ2-5 and V is TRBV4-1; no clear D. This CDR3 comprises 15 residues. Germline V gene sequence: CDR1 MGHRA, CDR2 YSYEKL. Trimming shortened V by 1 base and J by 0 bases, and 9 bases separated the two germline ends. CDR3 DNA sequence: TGCGCCAGCAGCCAAGTAGCTGCGTACCAAGAGACCCAGTACTTC. Its translation is CASSQVAAYQETQYF.

CDR3 nucleotide sequence: TGTGCCAGCAGCGTCCGACGACAGTTTTCGGGAAACACCATATATTTT. Its protein product is CASSVRRQFSGNTIYF. This rearrangement joins TRBV6-2 or TRBV6-3 to TRBJ1-3, with D perhaps matching TRBD1 (5 bases). Germline V gives CDR1 MNHEY, CDR2 SVGEGT. V was trimmed by 6 bases and J by 4 bases, leaving 19 bases between them. This CDR3 is 16 amino acids long.

This clonotype ranks as large. The genes are TRBV10-3 and TRBJ1-5; 9 bases are a match to TRBD1. The germline CDR1 and CDR2 sequences are ENHRY and SYGVKD. Trimming cost V 10 bases and J 0 bases; bases outside gene matches: 10. The CDR3 is 16 residues long. As DNA, the CDR3 is TGTGCCACCCATATCGGACAGGGGTCTAGCAATCAGCCCCAGCATTTT. It yields the protein CATHIGQGSSNQPQHF.

The rearrangement links TRBV20-1 to TRBJ2-3; D uncertain. CDR3 length equals 12 residues. Germline CDR1 and CDR2: DFQATT and SNEGSKA (reference sequence). V gave up 1 base and J gave up 5 bases, with 7 bases separating them. The CDR3 DNA is TGCAGTGCTAGAGGCGAGGTAGATACGCAGTATTTT. Amino acids: CSARGEVDTQYF.

The chain joins TRBV6-2 or TRBV6-3 to TRBJ1-2; 8 positions agree with TRBD1. CDR3 size: 14 residues. Germline CDR1 is MNHEY and CDR2 is SVGEGT. V dropped 5 bases and J dropped 7; count of bases not matched to a gene: 9. The CDR3 region is CASSEYQGARGYTF. In DNA, the CDR3 is TGTGCCAGCAGTGAATACCAGGGGGCTCGTGGCTACACCTTC.

The genes are TRBV7-9 and TRBJ1-2, with TRBD1 as a possible D gene (5 bases). The germline gives CDR1 SEHNR, CDR2 FQNEAQ (reference sequence). The CDR3 totals 15 residues. The V end was cut by 2 bases, the J end by 4 bases, with 14 bases between. The CDR3 DNA reads TGTGCCAGCAGCTTATCGGGGGAACCATCCTATGGCTACACCTTC. It encodes CASSLSGEPSYGYTF.

This clonotype was seen once. The J gene is TRBJ1-1, the V gene TRBV7-9, with no clear D. V lost 5 bases to trimming and J lost 8 bases, with 12 bases between them. This CDR3 is built from 12 residues. The germline gives CDR1 SEHNR, CDR2 FQNEAQ (reference sequence). The CDR3 here is CASSRDIIEAFF. Here the CDR3 DNA reads TGTGCCAGCAGCCGAGATATAATAGAAGCTTTCTTT.

This clonotype has more than one count but fewer than ten. The rearrangement uses TRBV10-3 and TRBJ2-7; 9 bases align to TRBD1. Germline V gene data show CDR1 as ENHRY and CDR2 as SYGVKD. This CDR3 has 13 residues. V lost 9 bases, J lost 5 bases, and 8 bases stayed unmatched. The CDR3 loop reads CAILDRGRNEQYF. CDR3 coding DNA: TGTGCCATTTTGGACAGGGGACGGAACGAGCAGTACTTC.

V and J are TRBV29-1 and TRBJ1-4, with D tentatively TRBD1 (6 bases). CDR3 length: 15 residues. Germline CDR1 and CDR2: SQVTM and ANQGSEA. Between the trimmed V and J ends, which lost 6 bases and 7 bases, there was a span of 21 bases. The CDR3 reads CSVGYKTGWGEKLFF. CDR3 DNA: TGCAGCGTCGGTTATAAGACAGGTTGGGGTGAAAAACTGTTTTTT. The full variable domain, in which reference TRBV29-1 and TRBJ1-4 provide the parts outside the CDR3, is SAVISQKPSRDICQRGTSLTIQCQVDSQVTMMFWYRQQPGQSLTLIATANQGSEATYESGFVIDKFPISRPNLTFSTLTVSNMSPEDSSIYLCSVGYKTGWGEKLFFGSGTQLSVL.

The genes are TRBV6-1 and TRBJ1-5, with TRBD1 matching 9 bases. The V segment lost 5 bases and the J segment 6 bases; nucleotides outside the gene matches: 8. From germline, CDR1 is MNHNS and CDR2 SASEGT. CDR3 length equals 15 residues. In DNA form, the CDR3 reads TGTGCCAGCAGTAAACAGGGGGCAGGCGGTCAGCCCCAGCATTTT. Translated: CASSKQGAGGQPQHF.

The V gene is TRBV5-1, the J gene TRBJ1-1; the D gene is possibly TRBD1 (5 bases). The CDR3 runs 13 residues. V was shortened by 4 bases and J by 4 bases, with 11 bases between the two germline ends. Germline V gene lookup returns CDR1 SGHRS and CDR2 YFSETQ. As DNA, the CDR3 is TGCGCCAGCAGCGGGGGGGGTGGCACTGAAGCTTTCTTT. Translating it yields CASSGGGGTEAFF.

The genes are TRBV24-1 and TRBJ2-2; 9 nucleotides line up with TRBD2. The germline V gene has CDR1 KGHDR and CDR2 SFDVKD. Trimming removed 8 bases from V and 4 bases from J; junction bases left unmatched: 16. This CDR3 is built from 18 residues. Written as DNA, the CDR3 is TGTGCCACCACCGAGGGGACTAGCAAATTGGTAGGCACCGGGGAGCTGTTTTTT. Encoded protein: CATTEGTSKLVGTGELFF.

This sequence joins TRBV10-3 and TRBJ1-2; D perhaps matches TRBD1 (5 bases). Per germline, CDR1 ENHRY and CDR2 SYGVKD. The CDR3 spans 16 residues. With 4 bases removed from V and 8 bases from J, the gap between germline ends came to 23 bases. CDR3 coding DNA: TGTGCCATCAGTGGGATCCAGGGTAAGGAATCAGAAGGCTACACCTTC. This encodes CAISGIQGKESEGYTF.